This is a list of T cell receptor beta chains from one sample in a study of T-cell memory formation after mild COVID-19. TCRdb ran MiXCR on the 5' RACE reads and lists one entry per CDR3 protein. The sample yields under 250,000 distinct CDR3 sequences, approximately 15% seen once. What was sequenced was PBMCs or a T cell subset sorted from them (not recorded which). All receptors derive from an adult woman who had mild COVID-19 (a few samples of this study predate the infection). Cell type and time point are not known. Both conserved end residues are part of each CDR3. Fields, in order: J gene, CDR3 length, V gene, D gene, clone size, CDR3 DNA, CDR3 protein. The D gene is left open where the match is weak. Not all rows give a size; the values are once, few, many and, for expanded clones, a class.

>TRBJ2-1|16|TRBV7-2|TRBD2|many
TGTGCCAGCAGCTTAGTTGCGGGAGGTTCCTACAATGAGCAGTTCTTC
CASSLVAGGSYNEQFF
>TRBJ2-7|14|TRBV19|TRBD1|-
TGTGCCAGTGGGACAGGGGACCATCGGGGCGAGCAGTACTTC
CASGTGDHRGEQYF
>TRBJ2-3|15|TRBV4-2|-|-
TGTGCCAGCAGCCCCCGCCCGGGTGGCACAGATACGCAGTATTTT
CASSPRPGGTDTQYF
>TRBJ2-1|11|TRBV7-2|-|few
TGTGCCAGCAGCTTAGCGAGGACGCAGTTCTTC
CASSLARTQFF
>TRBJ2-7|15|TRBV6-5|TRBD1|-
TGTGCCACCCTAGAACAGGGGGGTCCCTCCTACGAGCAGTACTTC
CATLEQGGPSYEQYF
>TRBJ2-7|16|TRBV27|TRBD1|-
TGTGCCAGCAGTTTATCGGTCGGGACAGTCACCTACGAGCAGTACTTC
CASSLSVGTVTYEQYF
>TRBJ1-1|12|TRBV6-1|-|-
TGTGCCAGCCTACGGGGGAACACTGAAGCTTTCTTT
CASLRGNTEAFF
>TRBJ2-3|13|TRBV4-2|-|few
TGTGCCAGCAGCCTACAGGGAGCAGATACGCAGTATTTT
CASSLQGADTQYF
>TRBJ1-2|14|TRBV7-2|TRBD1|-
TGTGCCAGCAGCTTACCGACAGGGGGCTATGGCTACACCTTC
CASSLPTGGYGYTF
>TRBJ1-2|14|TRBV6-5|TRBD1|few
TGTGCCAGCAGTGGGACAGAGAGGGGTTATGGCTACACCTTC
CASSGTERGYGYTF
>TRBJ2-7|13|TRBV29-1|-|few
TGCAGCGTTTCTGACCTTGGGAACTACGAGCAGTACTTC
CSVSDLGNYEQYF
>TRBJ1-2|12|TRBV6-2/TRBV6-3|-|-
TGTGCCAGCAGGCCAGGTTATTATGGCTACACCTTC
CASRPGYYGYTF
>TRBJ1-1|14|TRBV14|-|few
TGTGCCAGCAGCCCCTGGGTGTTCGGAACTGAAGCTTTCTTT
CASSPWVFGTEAFF
>TRBJ2-7|13|TRBV20-1|TRBD2|few
TGCAGTGCAAGGCCTAGCGGGGGGTACGAGCAGTACTTC
CSARPSGGYEQYF
>TRBJ2-1|16|TRBV7-8|-|-
TGTGCCAGCAGCTTATCGCTAGGGAACTCCTACAATGAGCAGTTCTTC
CASSLSLGNSYNEQFF
>TRBJ2-7|13|TRBV3-1|-|-
TGTGCCAGCAGCCTAAGACCCTACTACGAGCAGTACTTC
CASSLRPYYEQYF
>TRBJ2-7|17|TRBV19|TRBD2|few
TGTGCCAGTAGTATAGATCTGGCGGGAGGGCCATACTACGAGCAGTACTTC
CASSIDLAGGPYYEQYF
>TRBJ2-7|12|TRBV7-9|-|few
TGTGCCAGCAGCCCACTTGACGACGAGCAGTACTTC
CASSPLDDEQYF
>TRBJ1-5|15|TRBV19|-|-
TGTGCCAGTAGTATAACAGGGCCGGGCAATCAGCCCCAGCATTTT
CASSITGPGNQPQHF
>TRBJ2-3|16|TRBV5-5|-|many
TGTGCCAGCAGCTCCCGGGCAACCTCCCGCACAGATACGCAGTATTTT
CASSSRATSRTDTQYF
>TRBJ2-6|11|TRBV7-2|TRBD2|few
TGTGCCAGCGGGACGGGAGGCGTCCTGACTTTC
CASGTGGVLTF
>TRBJ2-5|16|TRBV5-5|-|few
TGTGCCAGCAGCGGGGTCCGGCAGGCCCAGGGAGAGACCCAGTACTTC
CASSGVRQAQGETQYF
>TRBJ2-1|14|TRBV7-9|-|-
TGTGCCAGCAGCTTAGGGGTCAAAGCGAATGAGCAGTTCTTC
CASSLGVKANEQFF
>TRBJ1-2|13|TRBV5-1|-|many
TGCGCCAGCAGCTTGGTGTCCGGCTATGGCTACACCTTC
CASSLVSGYGYTF
>TRBJ2-2|16|TRBV5-1|TRBD2|-
TGCGCCAGCAGCTTGTCCGTAGCGGGAGTCACCGGGGAGCTGTTTTTT
CASSLSVAGVTGELFF
>TRBJ2-7|13|TRBV3-1|-|few
TGTGCCAGCAGCCAGCTGGTGCCCTACGAGCAGTACTTC
CASSQLVPYEQYF
>TRBJ2-7|14|TRBV9|TRBD2|-
TGTGCCAGCAGCCAGGGACTAGCGGGAGGCGAGCAGTACTTC
CASSQGLAGGEQYF
>TRBJ2-2|13|TRBV7-9|-|many
TGTGCCAGCAGCCTCAGGGTCACCGGGGAGCTGTTTTTT
CASSLRVTGELFF
>TRBJ1-5|14|TRBV30|-|-
TGTGCCTGGAGTGGAAGAGTTAGCAATCAGCCCCAGCATTTT
CAWSGRVSNQPQHF
>TRBJ2-2|16|TRBV5-1|TRBD2|few
TGCGCCAGCAGCCTACCTCGGCTAGCGGAAACCGGGGAGCTGTTTTTT
CASSLPRLAETGELFF
>TRBJ1-1|14|TRBV19|TRBD1|-
TGTGCCAGTAGTGAGACAGGGGCGTACACTGAAGCTTTCTTT
CASSETGAYTEAFF
>TRBJ2-3|12|TRBV5-6|TRBD1|many
TGTGCCAGCAGTAGGGGGCCAGATACGCAGTATTTT
CASSRGPDTQYF
>TRBJ2-3|18|TRBV7-9|TRBD1|-
TGTGCCAGCAGCTTAGGTATCTCGGGACAGGGGAGCCCAGATACGCAGTATTTT
CASSLGISGQGSPDTQYF
>TRBJ2-2|15|TRBV5-1|TRBD1|many
TGCGCCAGCAGCTCGGGACAGGCTAGCACCGGGGAGCTGTTTTTT
CASSSGQASTGELFF